These 7 T cell receptor beta chains were all obtained from the same sample, sequenced in a study of STAT3 mutations in large granular lymphocyte leukemia. Their antigens remain unidentified. The repertoire was sequenced with immunoSEQ multiplex PCR; TCRdb's copy has only in-frame clones and lacks some. Of approximately 3,300 clones listed, around 46% are singletons. Study-level results: Every T-LGLL patient had at least one immunodominant TCRbeta clonotype.

Source material: peripheral blood mononuclear cells. The receptors stem from a man aged 50-60 years with T-cell large granular lymphocyte leukemia. Some clones in this sample may be carry-over from other donors' samples.

By share of the sample, this clone is medium-sized (0.01 to 0.1%). V usage is TRBV7-2 and J usage is TRBJ1-2, with D perhaps TRBD1 (6 bases). The germline V gene encodes CDR1 SGHTA and CDR2 FQGNSA. V was pared by 3 bases and J by 8 bases, with 16 bases between. CDR3 size: 14 residues. The CDR3 DNA reads as TGTGCCAGCAGCTTGGGGGGCCTGAGGGTCGGCTACACCTTC. It specifies CASSLGGLRVGYTF.

The CDR3 reads CASSPRTSGESTDTQYF. The CDR3 DNA reads as TGTGCCAGCAGCCCAAGGACTAGCGGGGAGAGCACAGATACGCAGTATTTT. This rearrangement joins TRBV7-9 to TRBJ2-3, with 12 bases aligning to TRBD2. CDR3 size: 17 residues. With V trimmed by 5 bases and J by 0 bases, 6 bases remained unmatched. Germline CDR1 and CDR2: SEHNR and FQNEAQ (reference sequence).

The chain is built from TRBV7-9 and TRBJ2-7, with D perhaps given as TRBD1 or TRBD2 (6 bases each). V was shortened by 5 bases and J by 2 bases, with 19 bases between the two germline ends. The CDR3 covers 16 residues. Germline lookup yields CDR1 SEHNR and CDR2 FQNEAQ (reference sequence). Here the CDR3 reads CASSPRRGHQAYEQYF. CDR3 in DNA: TGTGCCAGCAGCCCGAGGAGGGGACACCAAGCCTACGAGCAGTACTTC.

The chain combines TRBV7-9 with TRBJ1-6; maybe TRBD1 (5 bases). From germline, CDR1 is SEHNR and CDR2 FQNEAQ (reference sequence). The CDR3 has 14 residues. V was trimmed by 1 base and J by 7 bases, leaving 8 bases between them. The CDR3 region has the DNA TGTGCCAGCAGCTTAGTTGGGGCCAATTCACCCCTCCACTTT. Translation: CASSLVGANSPLHF.

This clone was counted a few times. The V and J genes are TRBV30 and TRBJ2-7, with 8 bases lining up with TRBD1. From germline, CDR1 is GTSNPN and CDR2 SVGIG (reference sequence). V lost 0 bases, J lost 0 bases, and 4 bases stayed unmatched. This CDR3 has 15 amino acids. CDR3: CAWSVGQGLSYEQYF. DNA of the CDR3: TGTGCCTGGAGTGTCGGACAGGGACTCTCCTACGAGCAGTACTTC.

J is TRBJ2-7 and V is TRBV29-1, with unresolved D. V was shortened by 0 bases and J by 9 bases, with 9 bases between the two germline ends. The CDR3 loop spans 11 amino acids. Germline loops: CDR1 SQVTM, CDR2 ANQGSEA. The CDR3 loop reads CSVEEGRSQYF. CDR3 DNA sequence: TGCAGCGTTGAAGAGGGTAGGTCGCAGTACTTC.

As regards this clone: Compared with germline, one end of the junction differs, possibly owing to a read error. CDR3 region: CASSTDPGVYEQYF. The CDR3 nucleotides read TGTGCCAGCAGCACGGACCCTGGGGTTTACGAGCAGTACTTC. The V call is TRBV5-1, the J call TRBJ2-7; D is uncertain. The CDR3 runs 14 residues. The germline V gene encodes CDR1 SGHRS and CDR2 YFSETQ.